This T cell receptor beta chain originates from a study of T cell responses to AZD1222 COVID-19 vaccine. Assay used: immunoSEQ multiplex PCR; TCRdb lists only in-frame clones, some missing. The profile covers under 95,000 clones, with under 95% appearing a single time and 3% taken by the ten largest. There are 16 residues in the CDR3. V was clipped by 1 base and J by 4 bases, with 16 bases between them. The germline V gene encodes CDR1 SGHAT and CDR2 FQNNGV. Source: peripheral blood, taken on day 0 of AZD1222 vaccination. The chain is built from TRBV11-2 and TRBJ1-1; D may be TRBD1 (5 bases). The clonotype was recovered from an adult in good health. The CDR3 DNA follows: TGTGCCAGCAGCTTAGGGCATCGAGGGGAAGGCACTGAAGCTTTCTTT. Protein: CASSLGHRGEGTEAFF.